The T cell receptor (beta chain) under discussion was sequenced for a study of blood T cell repertoires in COVID-19. Study-level background: Samples representing acute and convalescent COVID-19 were sourced from the United States, Italy and Spain.

The CDR3 totals 14 residues. The trim removed 6 bases at V and 9 bases at J, leaving 7 bases unmatched. Germline lookup yields CDR1 MNHEY and CDR2 SVGAGI. This table comes from immunoSEQ multiplex PCR, and its TCRdb copy is limited to in-frame clones, with some not included. The repertoire has about 190,000 clones, around 90% of them found once; the top ten carry roughly 0.6%. The sequenced material came from peripheral blood. The TCR was taken from a middle-aged man with acute or convalescent COVID-19. The V and J genes are TRBV6-5 and TRBJ1-6, with 8 bases fitting TRBD1. This chain's CDR3 is CASRGQGAFSPLHF. CDR3 coding DNA: TGTGCCAGCAGGGGCCAGGGGGCGTTTTCACCCCTCCACTTT.